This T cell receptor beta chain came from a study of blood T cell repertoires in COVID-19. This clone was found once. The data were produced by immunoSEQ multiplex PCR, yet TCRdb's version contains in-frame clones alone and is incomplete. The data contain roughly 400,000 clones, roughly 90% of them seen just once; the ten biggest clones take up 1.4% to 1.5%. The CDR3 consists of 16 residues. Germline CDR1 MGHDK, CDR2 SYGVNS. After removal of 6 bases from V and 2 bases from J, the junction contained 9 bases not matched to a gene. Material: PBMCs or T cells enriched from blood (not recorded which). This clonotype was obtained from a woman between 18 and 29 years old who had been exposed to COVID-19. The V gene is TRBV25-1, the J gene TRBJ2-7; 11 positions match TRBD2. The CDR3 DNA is TGTGCCAGCAGGAGGGGGGGGACTAGCGGCCCCTACGAGCAGTACTTC. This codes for CASRRGGTSGPYEQYF.